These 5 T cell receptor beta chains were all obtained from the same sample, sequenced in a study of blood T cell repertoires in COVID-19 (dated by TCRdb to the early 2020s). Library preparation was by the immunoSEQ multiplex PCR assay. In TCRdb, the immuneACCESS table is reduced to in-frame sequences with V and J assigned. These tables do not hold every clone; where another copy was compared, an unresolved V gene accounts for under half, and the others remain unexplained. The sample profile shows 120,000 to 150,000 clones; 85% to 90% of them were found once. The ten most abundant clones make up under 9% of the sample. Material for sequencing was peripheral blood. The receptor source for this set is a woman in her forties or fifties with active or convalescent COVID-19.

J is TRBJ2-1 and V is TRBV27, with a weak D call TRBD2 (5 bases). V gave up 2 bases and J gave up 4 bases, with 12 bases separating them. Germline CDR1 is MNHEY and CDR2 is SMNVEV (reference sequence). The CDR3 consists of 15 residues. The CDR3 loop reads CASSLGSLGYNEQFF. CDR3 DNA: TGTGCCAGCAGTTTAGGGAGTTTGGGTTACAATGAGCAGTTCTTC.

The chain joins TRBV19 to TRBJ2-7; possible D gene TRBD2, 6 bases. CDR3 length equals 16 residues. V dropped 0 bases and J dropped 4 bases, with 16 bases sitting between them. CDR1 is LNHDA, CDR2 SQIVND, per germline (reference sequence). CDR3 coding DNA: TGTGCCAGTAGTATAGATCTCGGCGGGACGGGGTACGAGCAGTACTTC. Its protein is CASSIDLGGTGYEQYF.

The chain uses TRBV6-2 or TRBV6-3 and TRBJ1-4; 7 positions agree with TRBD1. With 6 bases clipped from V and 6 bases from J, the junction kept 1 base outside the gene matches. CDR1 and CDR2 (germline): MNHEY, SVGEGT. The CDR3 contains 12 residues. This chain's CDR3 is CASSQGDEKLFF. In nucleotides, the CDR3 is TGTGCCAGCAGCCAGGGGGATGAAAAACTGTTTTTT.

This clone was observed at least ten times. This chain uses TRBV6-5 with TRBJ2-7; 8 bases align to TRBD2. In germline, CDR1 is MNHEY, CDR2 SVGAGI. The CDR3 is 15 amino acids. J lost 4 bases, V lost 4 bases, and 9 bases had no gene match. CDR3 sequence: CASSFLSGKSYEQYF. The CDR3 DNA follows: TGTGCCAGCAGTTTCCTTAGCGGGAAAAGTTACGAGCAGTACTTC.

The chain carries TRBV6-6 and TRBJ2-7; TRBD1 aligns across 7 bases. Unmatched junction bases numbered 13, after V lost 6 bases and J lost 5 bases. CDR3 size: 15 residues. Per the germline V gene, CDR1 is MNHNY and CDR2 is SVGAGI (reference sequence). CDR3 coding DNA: TGTGCCAGCAGCTTACGACAGGGTAGGGCCCACGAGCAGTACTTC. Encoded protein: CASSLRQGRAHEQYF.